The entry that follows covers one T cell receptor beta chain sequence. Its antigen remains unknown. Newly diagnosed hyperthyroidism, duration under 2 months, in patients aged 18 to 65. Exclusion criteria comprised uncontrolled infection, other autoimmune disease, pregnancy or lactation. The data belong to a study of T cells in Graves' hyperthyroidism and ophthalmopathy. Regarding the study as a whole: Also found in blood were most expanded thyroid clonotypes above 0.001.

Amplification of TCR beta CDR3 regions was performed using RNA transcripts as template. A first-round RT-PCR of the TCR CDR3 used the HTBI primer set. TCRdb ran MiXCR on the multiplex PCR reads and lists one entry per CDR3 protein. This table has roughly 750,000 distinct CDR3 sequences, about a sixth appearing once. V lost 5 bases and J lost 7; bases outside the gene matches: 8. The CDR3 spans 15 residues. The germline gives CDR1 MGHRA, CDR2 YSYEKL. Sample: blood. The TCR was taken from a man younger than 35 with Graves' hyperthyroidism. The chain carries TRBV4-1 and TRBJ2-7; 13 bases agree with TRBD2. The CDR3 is CASSKRTSGGLEQYF. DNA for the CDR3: TGCGCCAGCAGCAAAAGGACTAGCGGGGGCCTGGAGCAGTACTTC.